The 31 T cell receptor beta chains in this list originate from one sample, sequenced in a study of T cell responses to AZD1222 COVID-19 vaccine. Only in-frame clones appear in the TCRdb table, and some are missing; sequencing was by immunoSEQ multiplex PCR. The sample shows 100,000 to 150,000 clones, around 87% of them seen only once. The sample consisted of peripheral blood, taken on day 0 of AZD1222 vaccination. The receptors shown here come from an adult in good health.

The chain uses TRBV19 and TRBJ1-1, with D possibly TRBD1 on 5 matching bases. Trimming stripped 3 bases from V and 1 base from J, with 9 bases between. The CDR3 has 14 residues. CDR1 is LNHDA, CDR2 SQIVND, per germline (reference sequence). The chain's CDR3 is CASSILQANTEAFF. The CDR3 DNA follows: TGTGCCAGTAGTATTCTACAGGCGAACACTGAAGCTTTCTTT.

In nucleotides, the CDR3 is TGTGCCAGCAGCCCAGGGGGTATGGCCTACGAGCAGTACTTC. It translates to CASSPGGMAYEQYF. The chain employs TRBV28 and TRBJ2-7; TRBD1 agrees at 7 bases. V shed 6 bases and J 2 bases; nucleotides not matched to a gene: 7. Germline loops: CDR1 MDHEN, CDR2 SYDVKM. The CDR3 loop spans 14 amino acids.

In regard to this clone: The sample contains more than one DNA sequence encoding this CDR3. The chain recombines TRBV12-3 or TRBV12-4 with TRBJ1-2; 7 nucleotides align to TRBD1. The CDR3 is 13 residues long. The V segment lost 2 bases and the J segment 3 bases; nucleotides outside the gene matches: 0. The CDR3 sequence is CASSLQGDYGYTF. The CDR3 DNA reads TGTGCCAGCAGTTTACAGGGGGACTATGGCTACACCTTC.

The CDR3 sequence: CASSESGQYNEQFF. The CDR3 nucleotides are TGTGCCAGCAGTGAATCAGGACAGTACAATGAGCAGTTCTTC. The chain is built from TRBV6-1 and TRBJ2-1; weak D call: TRBD1 (6 bases). Trimming left V 2 bases short and J 4 bases short, with 9 bases between. Germline V gene lookup returns CDR1 MNHNS and CDR2 SASEGT. There are 14 residues in the CDR3.

The chain uses TRBV30 and TRBJ2-5; no clear D gene. Deletions cut 0 bases from V and 4 bases from J, with 3 bases between. The CDR3 spans 11 residues. Looked up from germline, CDR1 is GTSNPN and CDR2 is SVGIG (reference sequence). CDR3 nucleotide sequence: TGTGCCTGGAGTGTATCAGAGACCCAGTACTTC. This sequence encodes CAWSVSETQYF.

This chain links TRBV3-1 (or the pseudogene TRBV3-2) with TRBJ1-4; D unclear. CDR3 length: 17 residues. Trimming stripped 1 base from V and 0 bases from J, with 12 bases between. Germline V CDR1 and CDR2: LGHDT, YNNKEL (reference sequence). This chain's CDR3 is CASSQASGGATNEKLFF. CDR3 nucleotides: TGTGCCAGCAGCCAAGCCAGCGGTGGGGCAACTAATGAAAAACTGTTTTTT.

V and J are TRBV7-9 and TRBJ2-2; D may match TRBD1 or TRBD2 (5 bases each). V was clipped by 11 bases and J by 4 bases, with 20 bases between them. The CDR3 contains 15 residues. Germline V lookup: CDR1 SEHNR, CDR2 FQNEAQ (reference sequence). The CDR3 spells CAGALVGEGTGELFF. The CDR3, as DNA: TGTGCCGGGGCCCTAGTGGGAGAGGGCACCGGGGAGCTGTTTTTT.

To note about this clone: A junction end diverges from the germline sequence, so it may reflect a read error. The chain uses TRBV5-1 and TRBJ1-4, with D unresolved. CDR3 size: 16 residues. Germline V lookup: CDR1 SGHRS, CDR2 YFSETQ. Written as DNA, the CDR3 is TGCGCCAGCAGGTTGGACTATGGGACAACTAATGAAAAACTGTTTTTT. It codes for CASRLDYGTTNEKLFF.

CDR3 DNA: TGCGCCAGCAGCCGGACTAGCCCATACGATGAGCAGTTCTTC. It codes for CASSRTSPYDEQFF. The V call is TRBV5-1, the J call TRBJ2-1; 8 bases map to TRBD2. The CDR3 extends over 14 amino acids. Germline V lookup: CDR1 SGHRS, CDR2 YFSETQ. V shed 4 bases, J shed 8 bases, and the junction held 8 bases outside the gene matches.

This rearrangement joins TRBV24-1 to TRBJ2-7; D gene unclear. V was trimmed by 0 bases and J by 0 bases, leaving 14 bases between them. CDR3 length: 17 residues. The V gene's germline CDR1 is KGHDR and CDR2 SFDVKD. CDR3 coding DNA: TGTGCCACCAGTGATTTGCAAATAAGGAAAAGCTCCTACGAGCAGTACTTC. It codes for CATSDLQIRKSSYEQYF.

This clone has a single count. The V and J genes are TRBV25-1 and TRBJ1-2; D gene uncertain. The CDR3 totals 12 residues. Germline V gene data show CDR1 as MGHDK and CDR2 as SYGVNS. V gave up 7 bases and J gave up 6 bases, with 12 bases separating them. In DNA form, the CDR3 reads TGTGCCAGCAACAGCTTTTTCGATGGCTACACCTTC. Translating it yields CASNSFFDGYTF.

The chain has TRBV5-1 and TRBJ2-3, with 9 bases lining up with TRBD2. Germline V gene sequence: CDR1 SGHRS, CDR2 YFSETQ. Losses at the gene ends were 2 bases for V and 0 bases for J; bases not matched to a gene: 4. The CDR3 is 16 residues long. The DNA of the CDR3 is TGCGCCAGCAGCTTCACTAGCGGGCTGAGCACAGATACGCAGTATTTT. Translated, it gives CASSFTSGLSTDTQYF.

The chain couples TRBV27 to TRBJ1-2; 7 positions match TRBD1. The length of the CDR3 is 13 residues. Germline CDR1 reads MNHEY; CDR2 reads SMNVEV (reference sequence). Trimming removed 2 bases from V and 8 bases from J; junction bases left unmatched: 5. Written as DNA, the CDR3 is TGTGCCAGCAGTTTAGAGGGGGCAGGAGGCTACACCTTC. Translating it yields CASSLEGAGGYTF.

The genes are TRBV2 and TRBJ2-7; D is perhaps TRBD1 (5 bases). The ends were cut back, 4 bases at V and 3 bases at J, with 16 bases in the middle. CDR3 length: 15 amino acids. Germline V gene sequence: CDR1 SNHLY, CDR2 FYNNEI. CDR3 sequence reads: CASSVRQGELYEQYF. For the CDR3, the DNA is TGTGCCAGCAGTGTTCGGCAGGGTGAACTCTACGAGCAGTACTTC.

The V and J genes are TRBV2 and TRBJ1-5; D is perhaps TRBD1 (6 bases). The V gene lost 3 bases and the J gene lost 6 bases, with 15 bases spanning the gap. CDR1 and CDR2 from the germline V gene are SNHLY and FYNNEI. The CDR3 loop spans 15 amino acids. The CDR3 nucleotides are TGTGCCAGCAGTGACCCCGGGGGCCGGGGTCAGCCCCAGCATTTT. As protein: CASSDPGGRGQPQHF.

CDR3 DNA sequence: TGTGCCAGCAGTCCGGGACTAGCGGGTACCTACGAGCAGTACTTC. It specifies CASSPGLAGTYEQYF. The genes are TRBV2 and TRBJ2-7; 12 bases align to TRBD2. The CDR3 runs 15 residues. The V and J ends lost 5 bases and 2 bases, in that order; junction bases with no gene match: 4. Germline CDR1 SNHLY, CDR2 FYNNEI.

This clone has just one count. The chain employs TRBV9 and TRBJ2-7; the D gene could be TRBD1 or TRBD2 (5 bases each). CDR1 is SGDLS and CDR2 is YYNGEE in the germline V gene. CDR3 length equals 13 residues. The germline V and J ends were trimmed by 3 bases and 2 bases, with 9 bases remaining between them. Here the CDR3 reads CASSEGPTYEQYF. CDR3 in DNA: TGTGCCAGCAGCGAGGGACCGACCTACGAGCAGTACTTC. The full variable domain, in which reference TRBV9 and TRBJ2-7 provide the parts outside the CDR3, is DSGVTQTPKHLITATGQRVTLRCSPRSGDLSVYWYQQSLDQGLQFLIQYYNGEERAKGNILERFSAQQFPDLHSELNLSSLELGDSALYFCASSEGPTYEQYFGPGTRLTVT.

The chain combines TRBV7-6 with TRBJ2-1; 7 nucleotides line up with TRBD2. The CDR3 covers 15 residues. V lost 0 bases and J lost 9; bases outside the gene matches: 8. Germline lookup yields CDR1 SGHVS and CDR2 FNYEAQ. CDR3 coding DNA: TGTGCCAGCAGCTTAGCGAGTCAGCGGGGTAGTGAGCAGTTCTTC. Its translation: CASSLASQRGSEQFF.

The chain recombines TRBV28 with TRBJ2-1; D may match TRBD1 or TRBD2 (5 bases each). Trimming pared 4 bases from V and 6 bases from J, leaving 13 bases between. In germline, CDR1 is MDHEN, CDR2 SYDVKM. This CDR3 contains 14 residues. CDR3 protein: CASSSGTDINEQFF. The CDR3 DNA reads TGTGCCAGCAGTTCCGGGACGGACATCAATGAGCAGTTCTTC.

The chain joins TRBV6-2 or TRBV6-3 to TRBJ2-2; a weak D match, TRBD1 (5 bases). This CDR3 spans 14 amino acids. The germline V gene has CDR1 MNHEY and CDR2 SVGEGT. V lost 2 bases and J 9 bases, leaving 13 bases between the germline ends. The CDR3 sequence is CASSYVGARRELFF. In DNA form, the CDR3 reads TGTGCCAGCAGTTACGTAGGGGCCCGGAGGGAGCTGTTTTTT.

The count of this clone is one. This rearrangement joins TRBV4-2 to TRBJ1-6; a possible D gene is TRBD1 (5 bases). The germline V gene encodes CDR1 LGHNA and CDR2 YNFKEQ. Trimming removed 0 bases at V and 12 bases at J, with 12 bases between. The CDR3 loop spans 14 amino acids. The CDR3 sequence: CASSQEGEWGPLHF. CDR3 bases: TGTGCCAGCAGCCAAGAGGGGGAGTGGGGACCCCTCCACTTT.

CDR3 DNA sequence: TGCGCCAGCAGCCCCAAAACAGGTTTAGGAGCTGAAGCTTTCTTT. Translated, it gives CASSPKTGLGAEAFF. The chain is built from TRBV4-1 and TRBJ1-1; D perhaps matches TRBD1 (5 bases). Trimming pared 4 bases from V and 6 bases from J, leaving 18 bases between. The CDR3 is 15 residues long. CDR1 and CDR2 from the germline V gene are MGHRA and YSYEKL.

This chain joins TRBV5-4 and TRBJ2-2, with D possibly TRBD1 on 7 matching bases. The CDR3 has 15 amino acids. Germline values: CDR1 SGHNT, CDR2 YYREEE (reference sequence). With 2 bases removed from V and 5 bases from J, the gap between germline ends came to 13 bases. The CDR3 spells CASSLGGGPTGELFF. CDR3 DNA sequence: TGTGCCAGCAGCTTAGGAGGGGGCCCTACCGGGGAGCTGTTTTTT.

This chain joins TRBV5-1 and TRBJ1-4, with TRBD1 matching over 9 bases. Germline assignment: CDR1 SGHRS and CDR2 YFSETQ. The CDR3 is made up of 14 amino acids. Trimming removed 3 bases from V and 4 bases from J; junction bases left unmatched: 1. The CDR3 reads CASSWDRDNEKLFF. CDR3 nucleotide sequence: TGCGCCAGCAGCTGGGACAGGGATAATGAAAAACTGTTTTTT.

Written as DNA, the CDR3 is TGTGCCTGGAGCGACGGAATGAACACTGAAGCTTTCTTT. This translates into CAWSDGMNTEAFF. The V gene is TRBV30, the J gene TRBJ1-1, with D unresolved. This CDR3 has 13 residues. The germline V and J ends were trimmed by 3 bases and 0 bases, with 8 bases remaining between them. Germline V gives CDR1 GTSNPN, CDR2 SVGIG (reference sequence).

The chain recombines TRBV12-1 with TRBJ1-2; the D call in the table, TRBD1, was not verified against the DNA. TRBV12-1 is a known pseudogene. The CDR3 sequence is 15 residues long. In DNA, the CDR3 is TGTGCCAGCAGCTCGCGGACAGGGGTTAACTATGGCTACACCTTC. Translating it yields CASSSRTGVNYGYTF.

The rearrangement links TRBV11-2 to TRBJ1-6, with D possibly matching TRBD1 (5 bases). Trimming shortened V by 0 bases and J by 6 bases, and 12 bases separated the two germline ends. The germline CDR1 and CDR2 sequences are SGHAT and FQNNGV. This CDR3 region has 16 residues. The CDR3 coding sequence is TGTGCCAGCAGCTTAGAGGCGACAGTTGTTAATTCACCCCTCCACTTT. This codes for CASSLEATVVNSPLHF.

The V and J genes are TRBV30 and TRBJ2-7; 9 bases agree with TRBD2. Germline trimming cut 4 bases from V and 3 bases from J; bases unmatched to any gene: 7. This CDR3 spans 14 amino acids. Germline assignment: CDR1 GTSNPN and CDR2 SVGIG (reference sequence). CDR3 loop: CAWTLAGVFYEQYF. CDR3 nucleotides: TGTGCCTGGACTTTAGCGGGAGTGTTCTACGAGCAGTACTTC.

The J gene is TRBJ1-1, the V gene TRBV5-8; D may be TRBD1 (5 bases). The CDR3 has 15 amino acids. Trimming removed 4 bases at V and 8 bases at J, with 21 bases between. Germline CDR1 and CDR2: SGHTS and YDEGEE. CDR3 region: CASSPMWRTPREAFF. DNA of the CDR3: TGTGCCAGCAGCCCCATGTGGCGGACACCCAGGGAAGCTTTCTTT.

The V gene is TRBV5-6, the J gene TRBJ1-6; TRBD1 matches at 8 bases. Germline CDR1 SGHDT, CDR2 YYEEEE. The CDR3 extends over 16 amino acids. V gave up 4 bases and J gave up 4 bases; unmatched junction bases: 7. CDR3 amino acids: CASSRDRGRYNSPLHF. The DNA for the CDR3 is TGTGCCAGCAGCCGTGACAGGGGCCGATATAATTCACCCCTCCACTTT.

The CDR3, as DNA: TGTGCCAGCTCACCATCAGGGGTACGGTACCAAGAGACCCAGTACTTC. It codes for CASSPSGVRYQETQYF. This chain uses TRBV18 with TRBJ2-5; possible D gene TRBD1, 6 bases. The CDR3 has 16 residues. V dropped 2 bases and J dropped 0 bases, with 13 bases sitting between them. The germline CDR1 and CDR2 sequences are KGHSH and LQKENI.